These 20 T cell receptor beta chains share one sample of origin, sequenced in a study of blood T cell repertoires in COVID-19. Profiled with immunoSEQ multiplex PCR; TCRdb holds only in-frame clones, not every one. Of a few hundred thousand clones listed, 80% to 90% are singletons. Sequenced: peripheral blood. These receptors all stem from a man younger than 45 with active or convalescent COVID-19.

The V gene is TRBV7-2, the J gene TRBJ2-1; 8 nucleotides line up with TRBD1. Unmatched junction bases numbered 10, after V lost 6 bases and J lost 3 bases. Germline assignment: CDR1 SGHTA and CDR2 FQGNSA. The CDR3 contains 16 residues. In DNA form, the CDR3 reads TGTGCCAGCAGACCCGGGACAGGTTCCTTCTACAATGAGCAGTTCTTC. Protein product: CASRPGTGSFYNEQFF. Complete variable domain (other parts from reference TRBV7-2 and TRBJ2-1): GAGVSQSPSNKVTEKGKDVELRCDPISGHTALYWYRQSLGQGLEFLIYFQGNSAPDKSGLPSDRFSAERTGGSVSTLTIQRTQQEDSAVYLCASRPGTGSFYNEQFFGPGTRLTVL.

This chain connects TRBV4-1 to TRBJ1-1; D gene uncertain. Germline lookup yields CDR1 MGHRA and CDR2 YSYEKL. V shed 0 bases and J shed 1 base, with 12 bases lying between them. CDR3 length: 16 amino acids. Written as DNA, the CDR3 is TGCGCCAGCAGCCAAGATCGGAGTACGGGGAACACTGAAGCTTTCTTT. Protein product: CASSQDRSTGNTEAFF.

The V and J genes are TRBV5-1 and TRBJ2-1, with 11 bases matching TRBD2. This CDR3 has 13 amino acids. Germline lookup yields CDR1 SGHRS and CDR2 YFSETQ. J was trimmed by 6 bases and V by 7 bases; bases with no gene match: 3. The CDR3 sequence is CASGTSGLNEQFF. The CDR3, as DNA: TGCGCCAGCGGGACTAGCGGCCTCAATGAGCAGTTCTTC.

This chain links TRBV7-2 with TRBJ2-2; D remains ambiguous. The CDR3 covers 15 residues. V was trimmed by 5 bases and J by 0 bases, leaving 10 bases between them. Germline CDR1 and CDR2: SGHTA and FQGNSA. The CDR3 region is CASSNQAPNTGELFF. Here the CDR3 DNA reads TGTGCCAGCAGCAACCAGGCCCCGAACACCGGGGAGCTGTTTTTT.

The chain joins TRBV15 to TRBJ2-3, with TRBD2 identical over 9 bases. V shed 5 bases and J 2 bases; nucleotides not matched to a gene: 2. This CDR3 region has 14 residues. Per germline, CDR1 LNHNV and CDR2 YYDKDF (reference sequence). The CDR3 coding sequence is TGTGCCACCAGCCTAGCGGGACCCACAGATACGCAGTATTTT. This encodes CATSLAGPTDTQYF. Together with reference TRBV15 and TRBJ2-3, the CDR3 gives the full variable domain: DAMVIQNPRYQVTQFGKPVTLSCSQTLNHNVMYWYQQKSSQAPKLLFHYYDKDFNNEADTPDNFQSRRPNTSFCFLDIRSPGLGDTAMYLCATSLAGPTDTQYFGPGTRLTVL.

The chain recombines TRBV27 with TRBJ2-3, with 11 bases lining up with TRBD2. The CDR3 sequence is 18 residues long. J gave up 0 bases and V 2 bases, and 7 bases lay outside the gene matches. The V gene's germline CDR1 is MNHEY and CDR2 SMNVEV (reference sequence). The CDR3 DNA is TGTGCCAGCAGTTTAATCCTAGCGGGGGGCGTTAGCACAGATACGCAGTATTTT. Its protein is CASSLILAGGVSTDTQYF.

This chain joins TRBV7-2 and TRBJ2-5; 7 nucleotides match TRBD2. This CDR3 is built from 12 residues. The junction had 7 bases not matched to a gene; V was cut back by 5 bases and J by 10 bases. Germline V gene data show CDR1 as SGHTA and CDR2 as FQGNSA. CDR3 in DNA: TGTGCCAGCAGCCGTGTGGGGAGGGACCAGTACTTC. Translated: CASSRVGRDQYF.

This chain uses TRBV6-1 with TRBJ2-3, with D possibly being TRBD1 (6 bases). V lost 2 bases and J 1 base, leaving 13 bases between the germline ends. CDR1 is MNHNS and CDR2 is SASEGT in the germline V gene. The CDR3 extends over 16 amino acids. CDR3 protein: CASSEPPGAGTDTQYF. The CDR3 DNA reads TGTGCCAGCAGTGAACCTCCAGGGGCTGGCACAGATACGCAGTATTTT.

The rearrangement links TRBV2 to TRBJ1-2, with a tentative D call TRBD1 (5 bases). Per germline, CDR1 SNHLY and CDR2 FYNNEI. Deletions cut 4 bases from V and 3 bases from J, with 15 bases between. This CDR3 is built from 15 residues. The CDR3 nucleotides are TGTGCCAGCAGTGGGGGCCCATGGACGGACTATGGCTACACCTTC. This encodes CASSGGPWTDYGYTF.

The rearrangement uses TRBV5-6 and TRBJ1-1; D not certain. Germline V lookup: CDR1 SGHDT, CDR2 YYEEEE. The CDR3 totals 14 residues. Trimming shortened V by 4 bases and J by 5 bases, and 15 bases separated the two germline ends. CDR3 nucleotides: TGTGCCAGCAGCGCTCTAGCGAGGGAAACTGAAGCTTTCTTT. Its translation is CASSALARETEAFF.

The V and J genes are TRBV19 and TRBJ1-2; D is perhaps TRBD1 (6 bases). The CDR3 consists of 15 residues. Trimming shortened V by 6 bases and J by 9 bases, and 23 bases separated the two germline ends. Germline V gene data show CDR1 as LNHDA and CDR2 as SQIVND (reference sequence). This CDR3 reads CASRPGRGDPGSYTF. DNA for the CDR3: TGTGCCAGTAGGCCAGGGAGGGGGGACCCTGGAAGCTACACCTTC.

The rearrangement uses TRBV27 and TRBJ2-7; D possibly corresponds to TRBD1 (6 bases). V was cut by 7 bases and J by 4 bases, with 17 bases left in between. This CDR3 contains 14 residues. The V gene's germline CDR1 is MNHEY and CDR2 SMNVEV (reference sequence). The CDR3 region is CASKPGTMPYEQYF. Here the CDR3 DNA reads TGTGCCAGCAAACCCGGGACAATGCCATACGAGCAGTACTTC.

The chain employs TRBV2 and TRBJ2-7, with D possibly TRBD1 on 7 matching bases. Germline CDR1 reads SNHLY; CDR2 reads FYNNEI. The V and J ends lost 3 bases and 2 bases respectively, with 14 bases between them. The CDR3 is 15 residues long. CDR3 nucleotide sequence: TGTGCCAGCAGTGAGGAGGGGACAGCAACCTACGAGCAGTACTTC. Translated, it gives CASSEEGTATYEQYF.

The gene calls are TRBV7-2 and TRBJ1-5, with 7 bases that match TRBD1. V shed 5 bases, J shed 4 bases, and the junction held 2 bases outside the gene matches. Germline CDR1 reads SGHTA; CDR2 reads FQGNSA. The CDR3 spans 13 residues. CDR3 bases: TGTGCCAGCAGCGGACAGGTTAATCAGCCCCAGCATTTT. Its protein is CASSGQVNQPQHF.

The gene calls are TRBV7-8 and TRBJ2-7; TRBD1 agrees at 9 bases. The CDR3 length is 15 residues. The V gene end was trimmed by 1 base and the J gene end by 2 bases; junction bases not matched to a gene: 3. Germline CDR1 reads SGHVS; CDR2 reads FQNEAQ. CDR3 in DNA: TGTGCCAGCAGCTTAGGGGGGACAGGGACCTACGAGCAGTACTTC. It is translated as CASSLGGTGTYEQYF.

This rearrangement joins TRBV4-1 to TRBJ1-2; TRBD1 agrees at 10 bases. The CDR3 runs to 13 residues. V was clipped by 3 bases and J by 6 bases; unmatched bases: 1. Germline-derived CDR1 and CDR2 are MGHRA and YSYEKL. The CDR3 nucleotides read TGCGCCAGCAGCCACGGACAGGGGGATGGCTACACCTTC. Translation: CASSHGQGDGYTF.

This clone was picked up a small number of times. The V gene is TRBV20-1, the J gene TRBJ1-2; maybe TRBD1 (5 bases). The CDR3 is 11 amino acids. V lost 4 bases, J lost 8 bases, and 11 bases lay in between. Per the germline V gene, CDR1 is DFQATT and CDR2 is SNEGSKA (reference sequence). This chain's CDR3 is CSAKDMLGYTF. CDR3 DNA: TGCAGTGCTAAGGACATGTTGGGCTACACCTTC.

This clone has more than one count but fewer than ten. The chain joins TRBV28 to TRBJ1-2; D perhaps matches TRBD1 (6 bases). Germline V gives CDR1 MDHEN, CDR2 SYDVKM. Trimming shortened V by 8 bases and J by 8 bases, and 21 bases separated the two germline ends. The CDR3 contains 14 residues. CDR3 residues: CASLSGDNKRGYTF. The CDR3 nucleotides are TGTGCCAGCCTAAGCGGGGACAACAAGCGGGGCTACACCTTC.

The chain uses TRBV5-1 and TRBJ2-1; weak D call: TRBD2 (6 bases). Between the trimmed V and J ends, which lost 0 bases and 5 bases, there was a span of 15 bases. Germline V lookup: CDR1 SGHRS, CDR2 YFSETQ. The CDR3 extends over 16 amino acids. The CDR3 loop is CASSLDWGRTDNEQFF. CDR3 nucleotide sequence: TGCGCCAGCAGCTTGGATTGGGGGAGGACCGACAATGAGCAGTTCTTC. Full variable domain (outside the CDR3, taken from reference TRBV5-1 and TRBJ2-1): KAGVTQTPRYLIKTRGQQVTLSCSPISGHRSVSWYQQTPGQGLQFLFEYFSETQRNKGNFPGRFSGRQFSNSRSEMNVSTLELGDSALYLCASSLDWGRTDNEQFFGPGTRLTVL.

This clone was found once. CDR3 DNA sequence: TGTGCCAGCAGCTCGGATACGCAGTATTTT. Protein: CASSSDTQYF. V and J are TRBV7-2 and TRBJ2-3, with D hard to call. Trimming left V 4 bases short and J 6 bases short, with 2 bases between. Germline V CDR1 and CDR2: SGHTA, FQGNSA. The CDR3 consists of 10 residues.